The clone carrying this TCR beta chain has at least ten counts. J was trimmed by 5 bases and V by 6 bases; bases with no gene match: 5. The CDR3 runs 13 residues. Looked up from germline, CDR1 is MNHNS and CDR2 is SASEGT. This sample is part of a study of T cells in Graves' hyperthyroidism and ophthalmopathy. Researchers took RNA transcripts and amplified the TCR beta CDR3 regions from them. The HTBI primer set was used in a first-round RT-PCR of the TCR CDR3. TCRdb fed the multiplex PCR reads into MiXCR, producing one record per CDR3 protein. Among about 400,000 distinct CDR3 sequences listed, 15% to 17% were seen once.

The chain couples TRBV6-1 to TRBJ2-7; 9 nucleotides line up with TRBD1. The TCR originated in a woman aged 18-35 years with Graves' hyperthyroidism that later progressed to Graves' ophthalmopathy. Sequences were obtained from blood. The CDR3 region has the DNA TGTGCCAGCAGCCCCGGGACAGGGAACGAGCAGTACTTC. Translated: CASSPGTGNEQYF.